The T cell receptor (beta chain) described here comes from a study of technical replicates of blood from several donors. This CDR3 has 14 amino acids. V was pared by 0 bases and J by 3 bases, with 5 bases between. CDR1 is LGHNA and CDR2 is YSLEER in the germline V gene. The protocol was immunoSEQ multiplex PCR, while the TCRdb copy is restricted to in-frame clones and leaves out a portion. The table shows around 70,000 clones, with under 95% occurring only once. The sequence was obtained from a human donor in good health. The genes are TRBV4-3 and TRBJ2-2; no clear D gene. The material sequenced was T cells isolated from PBMCs. The DNA of the CDR3 is TGCGCCAGCAGCCAAGAGGGCCACACCGGGGAGCTGTTTTTT. It yields the protein CASSQEGHTGELFF.